A single sample gave rise to the 17 T cell receptor beta chains below, sequenced in a study of blood T cells in healthy people across ages. A second about 7 to 12 cycle PCR used barcoded and J-beta primers. TCRdb re-analysed the 5' RACE reads in MiXCR, keeping a single row per CDR3 protein. This table holds about 810,000 distinct CDR3 sequences, roughly 35% found once. The sample taken for sequencing was blood. The source is a man younger than 30 in good health.

This chain uses TRBV9 with TRBJ1-1; 7 bases line up with TRBD1. Germline V gives CDR1 SGDLS, CDR2 YYNGEE. CDR3 length: 15 amino acids. J was trimmed by 4 bases and V by 0 bases; bases with no gene match: 6. CDR3 loop: CASSVAEGAVTEAFF. In DNA form, the CDR3 reads TGTGCCAGCAGCGTAGCGGAGGGGGCGGTCACTGAAGCTTTCTTT. Full variable domain (rest looked up from reference TRBV9 and TRBJ1-1): DSGVTQTPKHLITATGQRVTLRCSPRSGDLSVYWYQQSLDQGLQFLIQYYNGEERAKGNILERFSAQQFPDLHSELNLSSLELGDSALYFCASSVAEGAVTEAFFGQGTRLTVV.

This clonotype has a handful of counts. The CDR3 nucleotides read TGCAGTGCTAGACCCCCGCCCGGGACAGGGGGTTCCATCTATGGCTACACCTTC. Amino acid sequence: CSARPPPGTGGSIYGYTF. V gene TRBV20-1 combines with J gene TRBJ1-2, with TRBD1 matching over 11 bases. Germline lookup yields CDR1 DFQATT and CDR2 SNEGSKA (reference sequence). The CDR3 consists of 18 residues. Unmatched junction bases numbered 15, after V lost 2 bases and J lost 4 bases.

At least ten counts were recorded for this clonotype. The V and J genes are TRBV20-1 and TRBJ2-3; TRBD1 aligns across 9 bases. Germline lookup yields CDR1 DFQATT and CDR2 SNEGSKA (reference sequence). With V trimmed by 3 bases and J by 2 bases, 6 bases remained unmatched. The CDR3 covers 15 residues. The DNA of the CDR3 is TGCAGTGCTAGGGGAGGGGACAGGGACACAGATACGCAGTATTTT. Protein product: CSARGGDRDTDTQYF.

This rearrangement joins TRBV6-1 to TRBJ2-5; 14 nucleotides line up with TRBD2. The assigned J gene may be wrong: the sequence end matches TRBJ2-7 better. Germline CDR1 and CDR2: MNHNS and SASEGT. The CDR3 has 17 residues. Here the CDR3 DNA reads TGTGCCAGCACCTCAGGGGGACTAGCGGGGGCGGCCTACGAGCAGTACTTC. Translation: CASTSGGLAGAAYEQYF.

The chain carries TRBV6-1 and TRBJ1-2, with TRBD1 as a possible D gene (6 bases). Per germline, CDR1 MNHNS and CDR2 SASEGT. The CDR3 consists of 14 residues. V was trimmed by 7 bases and J by 4 bases, leaving 16 bases between them. The CDR3 reads CASTLQGLLYGYTF. The CDR3, as DNA: TGTGCCAGCACTCTACAGGGCCTCCTCTATGGCTACACCTTC.

This clonotype has a handful of counts. This chain uses TRBV29-1 with TRBJ1-1; D is uncertain. CDR3 length equals 12 residues. Germline lookup yields CDR1 SQVTM and CDR2 ANQGSEA. The germline V and J ends were trimmed by 3 bases and 2 bases, with 7 bases remaining between them. In nucleotides, the CDR3 is TGCAGCGTTGACCTACCCAACACTGAAGCTTTCTTT. Translated, it gives CSVDLPNTEAFF.

J is TRBJ1-4 and V is TRBV12-3 or TRBV12-4, with D uncertain. The CDR3 has 13 amino acids. V dropped 3 bases and J dropped 8 bases, with 10 bases sitting between them. The CDR3 nucleotides read TGTGCCAGCAGTTTTTCGAACCGGGAAAAACTGTTTTTT. Its protein is CASSFSNREKLFF.

The chain couples TRBV10-2 to TRBJ1-5, with TRBD1 matching 8 bases. Germline V gene lookup returns CDR1 WSHSY and CDR2 SAAADI. CDR3 length: 13 amino acids. J gave up 6 bases and V 4 bases, and 2 bases lay outside the gene matches. The CDR3 is CASSVGQGQPQHF. In DNA form, the CDR3 reads TGCGCCAGCAGTGTCGGACAGGGTCAGCCCCAGCATTTT.

The chain links TRBV12-3 or TRBV12-4 to TRBJ2-4; TRBD2 is a possible D gene (5 bases). The J call is uncertain, as TRBJ2-7 better fits the DNA end. The CDR3 spans 14 residues. The DNA of the CDR3 is TGTGCCAGCAGTCAGGTACAGACGGCGGGCGAGCAGTACTTC. Protein sequence: CASSQVQTAGEQYF.

This clonotype was picked up many times. The chain has TRBV6-5 and TRBJ1-5, with a weak D call TRBD1 (5 bases). The V end lost 4 bases, the J end lost 7 bases, and 8 bases lay between the germline ends. Germline CDR1 is MNHEY and CDR2 is SVGAGI. This CDR3 contains 12 residues. This CDR3 reads CASSFQGQPQHF. For the CDR3, the DNA is TGTGCCAGCAGTTTCCAGGGACAGCCCCAGCATTTT.

The V call is TRBV7-6, the J call TRBJ2-1; 13 nucleotides match TRBD2. This CDR3 has 16 amino acids. V shed 5 bases, J shed 4 bases, and the junction held 5 bases outside the gene matches. Germline V gives CDR1 SGHVS, CDR2 FNYEAQ. CDR3 DNA: TGTGCCAGCAGCCCGTGGACTAGCGGGGGTTACAATGAGCAGTTCTTC. Translating it yields CASSPWTSGGYNEQFF.

This clonotype was seen a few times. The chain recombines TRBV12-3 or TRBV12-4 with TRBJ1-1, with a weak D call TRBD1 (6 bases). The CDR3 has 18 amino acids. With 6 bases removed from V and 0 bases from J, the gap between germline ends came to 23 bases. Here the CDR3 DNA reads TGTGCCAGCAGCAACGAACAGGGAATAGTCAGGATGAACACTGAAGCTTTCTTT. It codes for CASSNEQGIVRMNTEAFF.

This chain connects TRBV29-1 to TRBJ1-2; the D is unclear. The CDR3 sequence is 12 residues long. The V and J ends lost 4 bases and 2 bases respectively, with 8 bases between them. Germline assignment: CDR1 SQVTM and CDR2 ANQGSEA. CDR3 amino acids: CSVGNGNYGYTF. In DNA, the CDR3 is TGCAGCGTTGGGAACGGGAACTATGGCTACACCTTC.

The chain joins TRBV3-1 to TRBJ2-7, with D maybe TRBD2 (6 bases). CDR1 and CDR2 (germline): LGHDT, YNNKEL (reference sequence). There are 13 residues in the CDR3. Trimming took 5 bases from V and 7 from J, leaving 15 bases between them. The CDR3 DNA is TGTGCCAGCAGCTTGTCTGACGGGGGTGAGCAGTACTTC. Amino acid sequence: CASSLSDGGEQYF.

A few counts support this clonotype. The chain links TRBV27 to TRBJ2-1; D unresolved. The last part of the DNA fits TRBJ2-7 better; the J call may be wrong. Germline V lookup: CDR1 MNHEY, CDR2 SMNVEV (reference sequence). This CDR3 region has 16 residues. The CDR3 spells CASSLSPPTGYNEQYF. CDR3 nucleotide sequence: TGTGCCAGCAGTTTATCCCCACCTACCGGTTACAATGAGCAGTACTTC.

This chain joins TRBV12-3 or TRBV12-4 and TRBJ2-2; D may correspond to TRBD1 or TRBD2 (5 bases each). The CDR3 is 13 amino acids. Trimming removed 6 bases at V and 4 bases at J, with 9 bases between. CDR3 loop: CASSEGRTGELFF. DNA for the CDR3: TGTGCCAGCAGCGAGGGGCGCACCGGGGAGCTGTTTTTT.

The genes are TRBV6-5 and TRBJ1-1; no definite D call. V was clipped by 6 bases and J by 4 bases, with 6 bases between them. CDR1 and CDR2 from the germline V gene are MNHEY and SVGAGI. This CDR3 spans 11 amino acids. The CDR3 bases are TGTGCCAGCAGAGGGATCACTGAAGCTTTCTTT. As protein: CASRGITEAFF.